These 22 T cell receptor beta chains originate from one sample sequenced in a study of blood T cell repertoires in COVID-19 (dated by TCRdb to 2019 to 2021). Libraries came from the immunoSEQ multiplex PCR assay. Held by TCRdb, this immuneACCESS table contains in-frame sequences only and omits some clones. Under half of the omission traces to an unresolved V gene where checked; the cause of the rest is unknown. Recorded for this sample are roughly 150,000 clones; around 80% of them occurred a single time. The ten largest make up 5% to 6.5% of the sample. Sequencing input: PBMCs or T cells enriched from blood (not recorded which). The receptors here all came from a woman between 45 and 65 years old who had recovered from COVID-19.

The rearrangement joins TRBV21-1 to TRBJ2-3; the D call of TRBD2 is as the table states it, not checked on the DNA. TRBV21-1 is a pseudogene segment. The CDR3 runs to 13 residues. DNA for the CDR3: TGTGCCAGCAGCAAAGTTCCCGGGGATACGCAGTATTTT. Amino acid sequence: CASSKVPGDTQYF.

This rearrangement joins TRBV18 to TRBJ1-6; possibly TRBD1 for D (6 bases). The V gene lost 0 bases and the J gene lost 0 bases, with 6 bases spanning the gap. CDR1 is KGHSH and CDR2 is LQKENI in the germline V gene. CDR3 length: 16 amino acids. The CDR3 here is CASSPPGASYNSPLHF. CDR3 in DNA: TGTGCCAGCTCACCACCGGGGGCCTCCTATAATTCACCCCTCCACTTT.

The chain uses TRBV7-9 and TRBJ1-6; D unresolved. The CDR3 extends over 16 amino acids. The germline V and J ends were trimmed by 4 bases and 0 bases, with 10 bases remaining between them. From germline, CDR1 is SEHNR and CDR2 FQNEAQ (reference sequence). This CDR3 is CASSWSPSSYNSPLHF. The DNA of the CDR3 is TGTGCCAGCAGCTGGAGTCCGAGCTCCTATAATTCACCCCTCCACTTT.

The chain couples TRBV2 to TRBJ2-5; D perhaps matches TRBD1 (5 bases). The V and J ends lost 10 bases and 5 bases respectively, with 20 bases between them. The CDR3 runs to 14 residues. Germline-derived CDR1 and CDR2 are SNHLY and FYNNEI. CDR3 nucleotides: TGTGCCACTAAATCGCAGACTCCAGGGGAGACCCAGTACTTC. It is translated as CATKSQTPGETQYF.

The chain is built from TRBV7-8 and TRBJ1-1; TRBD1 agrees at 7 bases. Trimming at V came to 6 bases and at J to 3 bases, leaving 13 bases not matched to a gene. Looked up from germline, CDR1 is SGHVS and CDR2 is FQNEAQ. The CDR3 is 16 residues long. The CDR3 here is CASRKGGGFRDTEAFF. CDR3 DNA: TGTGCCAGCAGAAAAGGGGGCGGATTTAGGGACACTGAAGCTTTCTTT. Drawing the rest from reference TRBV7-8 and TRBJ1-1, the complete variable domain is GAGVSQSPRYKVAKRGQDVALRCDPISGHVSLFWYQQALGQGPEFLTYFQNEAQLDKSGLPSDRFFAERPEGSVSTLKIQRTQQEDSAVYLCASRKGGGFRDTEAFFGQGTRLTVV.

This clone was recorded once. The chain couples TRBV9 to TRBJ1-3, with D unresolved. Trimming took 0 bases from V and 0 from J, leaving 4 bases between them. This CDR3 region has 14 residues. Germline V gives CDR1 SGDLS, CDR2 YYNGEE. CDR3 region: CASSVASSGNTIYF. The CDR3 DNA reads TGTGCCAGCAGCGTAGCATCCTCTGGAAACACCATATATTTT. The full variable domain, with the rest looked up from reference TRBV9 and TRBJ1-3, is DSGVTQTPKHLITATGQRVTLRCSPRSGDLSVYWYQQSLDQGLQFLIQYYNGEERAKGNILERFSAQQFPDLHSELNLSSLELGDSALYFCASSVASSGNTIYFGEGSWLTVV.

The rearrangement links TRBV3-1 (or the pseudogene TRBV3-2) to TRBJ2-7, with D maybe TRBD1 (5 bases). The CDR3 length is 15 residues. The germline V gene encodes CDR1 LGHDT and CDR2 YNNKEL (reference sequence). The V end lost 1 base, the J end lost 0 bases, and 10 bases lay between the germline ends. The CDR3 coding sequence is TGTGCCAGCAGCCAAGTCGACAGAAGCTCCTACGAGCAGTACGTC. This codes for CASSQVDRSSYEQYV.

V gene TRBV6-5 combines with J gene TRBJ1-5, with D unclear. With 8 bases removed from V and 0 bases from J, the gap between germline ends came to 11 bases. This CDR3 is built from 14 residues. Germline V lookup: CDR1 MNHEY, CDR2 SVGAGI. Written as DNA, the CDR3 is TGTGCCAGCCGCCTTAGCTATAGCAATCAGCCCCAGCATTTT. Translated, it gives CASRLSYSNQPQHF.

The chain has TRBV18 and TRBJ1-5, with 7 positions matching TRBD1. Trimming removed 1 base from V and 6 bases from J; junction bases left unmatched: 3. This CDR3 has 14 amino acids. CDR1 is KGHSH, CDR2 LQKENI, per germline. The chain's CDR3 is CASSPQWDSQPQHF. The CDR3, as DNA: TGTGCCAGCTCACCACAATGGGACAGTCAGCCCCAGCATTTT.

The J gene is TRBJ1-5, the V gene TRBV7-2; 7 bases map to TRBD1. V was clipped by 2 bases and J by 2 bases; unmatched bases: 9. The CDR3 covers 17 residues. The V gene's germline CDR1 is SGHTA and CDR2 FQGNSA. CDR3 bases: TGTGCCAGCAGCTTACGGTCGTTAGGACAGGGCAATCAGCCCCAGCATTTT. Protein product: CASSLRSLGQGNQPQHF.

Here the CDR3 reads CASSSSTSRGRSDTQYF. CDR3 nucleotides: TGCGCCAGCAGCTCCTCTACTTCGCGGGGGAGGTCAGATACGCAGTATTTT. V gene TRBV5-1 combines with J gene TRBJ2-3, with 7 positions matching TRBD2. The CDR3 consists of 17 residues. Trimming took 3 bases from V and 4 from J; bases not matched to a gene: 14. Germline V gene data show CDR1 as SGHRS and CDR2 as YFSETQ.

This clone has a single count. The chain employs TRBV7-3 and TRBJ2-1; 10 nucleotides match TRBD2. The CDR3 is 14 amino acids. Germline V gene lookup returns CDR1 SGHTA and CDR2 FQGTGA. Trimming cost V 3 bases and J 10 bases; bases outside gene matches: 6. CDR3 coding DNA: TGTGCCAGCAGCTTGGGACTAGCGAATCGGGAGCAGTTCTTC. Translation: CASSLGLANREQFF.

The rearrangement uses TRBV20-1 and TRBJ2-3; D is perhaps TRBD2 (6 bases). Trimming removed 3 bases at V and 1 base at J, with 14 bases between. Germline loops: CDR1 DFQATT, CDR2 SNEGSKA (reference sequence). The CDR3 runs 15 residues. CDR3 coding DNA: TGCAGTGCTAGTATATCGGGGGAGGGCACAGATACGCAGTATTTT. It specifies CSASISGEGTDTQYF.

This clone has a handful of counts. This CDR3 is CASRRTGVAGELFF. DNA of the CDR3: TGCGCCAGCAGAAGGACAGGGGTGGCCGGGGAGCTGTTTTTT. V is TRBV5-1 and J is TRBJ2-2, with TRBD1 matching 9 bases. This CDR3 region has 14 residues. The trim removed 5 bases at V and 6 bases at J, leaving 5 bases unmatched. In germline, CDR1 is SGHRS, CDR2 YFSETQ.

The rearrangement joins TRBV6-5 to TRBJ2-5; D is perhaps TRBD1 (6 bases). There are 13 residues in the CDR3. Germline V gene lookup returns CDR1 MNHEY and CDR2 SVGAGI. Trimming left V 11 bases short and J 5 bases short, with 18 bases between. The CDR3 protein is CAALPGVEETQYF. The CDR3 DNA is TGTGCCGCCCTTCCAGGGGTGGAGGAGACCCAGTACTTC.

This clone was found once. The CDR3 here is CASSLYGTGGPSGNTIYF. The CDR3 coding sequence is TGCGCCAGCAGCTTGTACGGGACAGGGGGCCCCTCTGGAAACACCATATATTTT. This sequence joins TRBV5-1 and TRBJ1-3; 12 bases agree with TRBD1. The CDR3 spans 18 residues. Germline trimming cut 1 base from V and 0 bases from J; bases unmatched to any gene: 5. Germline V lookup: CDR1 SGHRS, CDR2 YFSETQ.

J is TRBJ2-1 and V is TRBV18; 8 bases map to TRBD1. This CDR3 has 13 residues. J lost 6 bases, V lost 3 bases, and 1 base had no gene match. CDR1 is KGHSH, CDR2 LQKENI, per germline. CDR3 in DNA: TGTGCCAGCTCACCCGACAGGGGCAATGAGCAGTTCTTC. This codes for CASSPDRGNEQFF.

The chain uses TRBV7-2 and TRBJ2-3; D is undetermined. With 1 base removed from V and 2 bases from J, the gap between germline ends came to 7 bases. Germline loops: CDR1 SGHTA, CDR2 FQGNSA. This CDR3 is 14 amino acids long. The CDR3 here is CASSLERFTDTQYF. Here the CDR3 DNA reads TGTGCCAGCAGCTTAGAACGGTTCACAGATACGCAGTATTTT.

The CDR3 here is CASSLAGPLNTEAFF. The CDR3 DNA reads TGTGCCAGCAGCTTAGCTGGCCCCTTGAACACTGAAGCTTTCTTT. The chain combines TRBV7-9 with TRBJ1-1, with unresolved D. The CDR3 runs to 15 residues. V lost 0 bases and J 0 bases, leaving 8 bases between the germline ends. Germline V lookup: CDR1 SEHNR, CDR2 FQNEAQ (reference sequence).

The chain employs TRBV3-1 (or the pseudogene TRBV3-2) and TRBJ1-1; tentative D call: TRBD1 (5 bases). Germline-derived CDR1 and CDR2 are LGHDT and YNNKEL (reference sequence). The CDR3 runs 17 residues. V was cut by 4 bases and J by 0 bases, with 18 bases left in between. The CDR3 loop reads CASSPRFGQVLNTEAFF. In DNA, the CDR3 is TGTGCCAGCAGCCCCAGATTCGGACAAGTATTGAACACTGAAGCTTTCTTT.

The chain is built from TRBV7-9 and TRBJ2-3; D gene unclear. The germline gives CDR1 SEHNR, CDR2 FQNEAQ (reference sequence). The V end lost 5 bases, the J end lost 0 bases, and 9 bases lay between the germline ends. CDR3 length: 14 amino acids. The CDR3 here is CASSPLESTDTQYF. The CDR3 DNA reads TGTGCCAGCAGCCCCCTGGAGAGCACAGATACGCAGTATTTT.

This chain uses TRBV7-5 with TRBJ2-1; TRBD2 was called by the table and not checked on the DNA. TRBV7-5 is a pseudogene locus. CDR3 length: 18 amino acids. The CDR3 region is CVRSLERGLAGVYNEQFF. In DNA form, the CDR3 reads TGTGTCAGAAGCTTAGAGAGGGGACTAGCGGGGGTCTACAATGAGCAGTTCTTC.